This record concerns one T cell receptor (beta chain) sequence. What it recognizes is unknown. This CDR3 has 16 residues. Germline CDR1 and CDR2: SEHNR and FQNEAQ (reference sequence). Clones were sequenced by immunoSEQ multiplex PCR, and TCRdb holds only the in-frame ones, with some missing. The repertoire consists of roughly 2.1 million clones, with about 93% occurring once and the leading ten covering more than 1.5%. Terminally differentiated effector memory CD45RA+ cells were excluded from the naive CD8 cells, which were CD45RO-negative and positively selected for CCR7. Only Caucasian adults living in Nashville, Tennessee served as donors. The sample belongs to a study of shared clonotypes between healthy human individuals. Study-level background: Three plates each covered CD4 naive and memory; CD8 naive two, CD8 memory one. Study outcomes and limitations: Relative to their counterparts shared across all four donors, non-shared clonotypes exhibited diminished generation probabilities.

What was sequenced was naive CD8+ T cells from PBMCs. The chain employs TRBV7-9 and TRBJ2-5, with TRBD2 as a possible D gene (6 bases). The end of the DNA is better explained by TRBJ2-7, so the J call may be wrong. This sequence originates from a man in his late teens or twenties in good health. Some clones in this sample may be carry-over from other donors' samples. The CDR3 spells CASSAGDSSAPYEQYF. CDR3 coding DNA: TGTGCCAGCAGCGCTGGGGACTCGAGCGCCCCCTACGAGCAGTACTTC.